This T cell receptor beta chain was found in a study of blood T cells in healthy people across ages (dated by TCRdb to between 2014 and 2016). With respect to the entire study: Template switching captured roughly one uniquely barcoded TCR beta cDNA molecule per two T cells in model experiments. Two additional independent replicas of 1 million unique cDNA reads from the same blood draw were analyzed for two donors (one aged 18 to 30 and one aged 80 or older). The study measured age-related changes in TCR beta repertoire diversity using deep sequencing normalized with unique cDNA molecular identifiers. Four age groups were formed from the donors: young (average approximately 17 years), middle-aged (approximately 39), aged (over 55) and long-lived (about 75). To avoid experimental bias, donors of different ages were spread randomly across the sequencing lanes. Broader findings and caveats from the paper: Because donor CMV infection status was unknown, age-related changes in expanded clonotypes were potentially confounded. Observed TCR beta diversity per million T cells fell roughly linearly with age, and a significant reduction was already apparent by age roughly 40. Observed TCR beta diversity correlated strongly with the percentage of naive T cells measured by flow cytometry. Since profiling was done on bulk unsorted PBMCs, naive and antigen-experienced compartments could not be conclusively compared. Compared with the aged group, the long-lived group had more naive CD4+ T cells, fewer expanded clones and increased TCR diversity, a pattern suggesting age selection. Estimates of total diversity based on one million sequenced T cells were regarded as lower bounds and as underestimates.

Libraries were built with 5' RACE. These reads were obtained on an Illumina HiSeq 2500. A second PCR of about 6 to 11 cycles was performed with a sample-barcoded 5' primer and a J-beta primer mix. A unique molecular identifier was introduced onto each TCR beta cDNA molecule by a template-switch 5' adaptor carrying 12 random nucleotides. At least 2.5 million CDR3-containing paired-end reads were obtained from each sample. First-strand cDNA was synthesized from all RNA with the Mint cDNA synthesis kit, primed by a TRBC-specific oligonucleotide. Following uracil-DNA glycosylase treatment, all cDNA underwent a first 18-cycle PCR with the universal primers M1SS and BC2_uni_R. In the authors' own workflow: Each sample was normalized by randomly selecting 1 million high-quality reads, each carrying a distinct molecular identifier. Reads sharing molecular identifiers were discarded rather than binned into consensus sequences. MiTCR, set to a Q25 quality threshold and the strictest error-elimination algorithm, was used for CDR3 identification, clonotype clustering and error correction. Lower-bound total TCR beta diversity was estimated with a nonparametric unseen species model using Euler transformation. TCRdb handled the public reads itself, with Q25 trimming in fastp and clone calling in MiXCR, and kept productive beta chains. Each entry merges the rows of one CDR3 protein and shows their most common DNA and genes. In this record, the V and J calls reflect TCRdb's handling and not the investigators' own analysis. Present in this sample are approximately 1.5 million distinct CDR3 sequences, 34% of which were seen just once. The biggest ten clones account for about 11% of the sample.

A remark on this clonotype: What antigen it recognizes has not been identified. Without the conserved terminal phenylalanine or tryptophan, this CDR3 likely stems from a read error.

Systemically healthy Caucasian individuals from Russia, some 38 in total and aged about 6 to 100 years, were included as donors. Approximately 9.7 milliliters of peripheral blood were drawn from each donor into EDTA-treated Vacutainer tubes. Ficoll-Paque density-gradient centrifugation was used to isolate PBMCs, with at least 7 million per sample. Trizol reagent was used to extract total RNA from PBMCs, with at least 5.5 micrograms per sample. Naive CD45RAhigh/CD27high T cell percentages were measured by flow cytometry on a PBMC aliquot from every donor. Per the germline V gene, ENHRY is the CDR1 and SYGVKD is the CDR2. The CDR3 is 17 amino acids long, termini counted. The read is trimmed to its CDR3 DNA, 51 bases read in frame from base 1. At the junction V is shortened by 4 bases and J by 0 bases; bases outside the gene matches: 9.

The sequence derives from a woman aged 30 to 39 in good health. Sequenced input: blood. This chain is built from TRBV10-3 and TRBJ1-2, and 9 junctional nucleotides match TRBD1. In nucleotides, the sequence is TGTGCCATCAGTGGCGAGGACAGGGGTCGACCTAACTATGGCTACACCTGC. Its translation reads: CAISGEDRGRPNYGYTC.